The sequence of this TCR beta chain was determined in a study of T-cell reconstitution after alpha-beta-depleted transplantation in children. This clonotype was seen repeatedly, ten times or more. Unique molecular identifiers tagged the TCRbeta library. TCRdb processed the PCR reads anew with MiXCR; each CDR3 protein has one entry. In the table there are roughly 220,000 distinct CDR3 sequences, 9.7% of which are singletons. The origin of this receptor is a human donor who donated a stem cell graft to a child with SCID. This specimen consisted of PBMCs from the stem cell graft donor, obtained from the stem cell graft.

CDR3 bases: TGTGCCAGCAGCCGAGCTTCCACAGATACGCAGTATTTT. Translation gives CASSRASTDTQYF. V usage is TRBV12-3 or TRBV12-4 and J usage is TRBJ2-3; D gene unclear. The V gene lost 6 bases and the J gene lost 2 bases, with 9 bases spanning the gap. CDR3 length: 13 amino acids.